This T cell receptor beta chain was identified during a study of cytomegalovirus exposure and HLA in healthy donors. The PCR was carried out with 60 Vbeta primers and 13 Jbeta primers. In the original workflow: Approximately 79 million unique TCR beta chains, roughly 11 million of them shared, were counted by a later analysis. Clones were read by immunoSEQ multiplex PCR, and TCRdb kept only the in-frame ones, dropping some. That table is the source of V, J and clone size, and D and trimming were worked out from the DNA. The repertoire holds about 150,000 clones, with about 85% as singletons. As to this clone: Its antigen remains unidentified.

Germline CDR1 SGHRS, CDR2 YFSETQ. The ends lost 4 bases at V and 3 bases at J; junction bases unmatched: 10. The CDR3 length is 15 residues. General study points: In a later analysis, specific HLA alleles were associated with around 17,000 TCR beta sequences at a 0.05 false discovery rate.

Sequenced sample: PBMCs. V and J are TRBV5-1 and TRBJ2-7; 7 nucleotides align to TRBD2. This receptor was obtained from a man between 18 and 29 years old in good health and CMV-seronegative. CDR3: CASSVKGGDYYEQYF. Here the CDR3 DNA reads TGCGCCAGCAGCGTCAAGGGAGGGGATTACTACGAGCAGTACTTC.